The clone carrying this TCR beta chain was counted many times. Germline V gives CDR1 MDHEN, CDR2 SYDVKM. Trimming at V came to 6 bases and at J to 6 bases, leaving 8 bases not matched to a gene. The CDR3 loop spans 15 amino acids. This record belongs to a study of CDR3 diversity in severe acne. TCRdb ran MiXCR on the PCR reads and lists one entry per CDR3 protein. The table lists some 84,000 distinct CDR3 sequences, about 50% of them singletons. This sequence joins TRBV28 and TRBJ1-5; 10 positions match TRBD1. Sequenced input: blood. The receptor was isolated from a male donor in good health, serving as a control. CDR3 DNA: TGTGCCAGCAGCCAAGACAGGGGGCTGAGTCAGCCCCAGCATTTT. Translated, it gives CASSQDRGLSQPQHF.